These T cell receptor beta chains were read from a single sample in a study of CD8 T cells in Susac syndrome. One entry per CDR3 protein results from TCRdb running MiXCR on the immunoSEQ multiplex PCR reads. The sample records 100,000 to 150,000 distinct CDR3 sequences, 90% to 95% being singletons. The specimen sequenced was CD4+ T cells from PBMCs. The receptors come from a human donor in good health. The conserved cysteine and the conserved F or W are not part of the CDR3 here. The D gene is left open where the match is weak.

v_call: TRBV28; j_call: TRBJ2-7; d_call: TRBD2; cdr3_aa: ASSLPGASGARYEQY
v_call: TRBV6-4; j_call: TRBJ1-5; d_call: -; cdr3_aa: ASSSTDHPGVQPQH
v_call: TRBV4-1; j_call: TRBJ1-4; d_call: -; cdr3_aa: ASSNRGNEKLF
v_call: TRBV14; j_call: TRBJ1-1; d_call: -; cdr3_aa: ASSQRPGTEAF
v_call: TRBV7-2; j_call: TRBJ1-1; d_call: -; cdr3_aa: ASSKGGVPAF
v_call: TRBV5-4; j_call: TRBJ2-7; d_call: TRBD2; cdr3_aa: ASSSSGTTSYEQY
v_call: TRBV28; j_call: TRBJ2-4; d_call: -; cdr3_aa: ASSPTVLAKNIQY
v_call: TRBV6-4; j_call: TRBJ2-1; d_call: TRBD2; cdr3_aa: ASSGLAGGSYNEQF
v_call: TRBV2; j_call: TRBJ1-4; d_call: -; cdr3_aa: ASGGAEKLF
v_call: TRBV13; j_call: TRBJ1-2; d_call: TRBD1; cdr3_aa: ASSLAGQTNYGYT
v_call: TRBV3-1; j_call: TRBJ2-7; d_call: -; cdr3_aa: ASSPDRSYEQY
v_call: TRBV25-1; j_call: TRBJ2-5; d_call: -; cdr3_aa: ASSGRTFQETQY
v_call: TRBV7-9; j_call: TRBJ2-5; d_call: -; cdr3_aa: ASILGVWGTQY
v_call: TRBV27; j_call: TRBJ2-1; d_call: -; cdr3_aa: ASSFFNEQF
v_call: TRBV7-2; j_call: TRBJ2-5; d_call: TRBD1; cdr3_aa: ASSSQPATGSRETQY
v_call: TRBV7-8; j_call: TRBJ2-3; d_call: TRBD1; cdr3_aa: ASSLSGTGGADTQY
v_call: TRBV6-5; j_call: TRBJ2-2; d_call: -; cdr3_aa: ASSYSDVGGGRTGELF
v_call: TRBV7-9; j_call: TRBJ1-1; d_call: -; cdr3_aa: ASSLGIIAF
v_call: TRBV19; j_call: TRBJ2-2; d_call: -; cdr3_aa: ASFTGIYTGELF
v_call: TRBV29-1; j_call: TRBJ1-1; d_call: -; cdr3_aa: SVKGSTEAF
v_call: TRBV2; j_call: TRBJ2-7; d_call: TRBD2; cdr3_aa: ASREGLAGPYEQY
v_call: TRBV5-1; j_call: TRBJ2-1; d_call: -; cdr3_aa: ASSPGGASDNEQF
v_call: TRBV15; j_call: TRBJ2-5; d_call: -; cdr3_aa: ATSITGTYRETQY
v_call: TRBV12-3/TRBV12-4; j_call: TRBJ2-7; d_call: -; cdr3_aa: ASSPPSAGAYEQY
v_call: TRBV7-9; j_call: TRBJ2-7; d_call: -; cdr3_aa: ASSPTSGTHSYEQY
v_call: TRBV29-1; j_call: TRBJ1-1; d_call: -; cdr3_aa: SVIPLGTEAF
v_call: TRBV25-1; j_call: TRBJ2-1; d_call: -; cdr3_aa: ASSELRGDTYNEQF
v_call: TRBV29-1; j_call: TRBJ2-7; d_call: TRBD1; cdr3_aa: SVGPRGLYEQY
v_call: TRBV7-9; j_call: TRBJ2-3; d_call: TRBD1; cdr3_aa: ASSGMTGAQSPDTQY
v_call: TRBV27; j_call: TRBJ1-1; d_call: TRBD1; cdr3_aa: ASSLAGGSYTEAF
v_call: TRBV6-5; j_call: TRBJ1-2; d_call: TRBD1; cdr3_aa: ASGMGQDYGYT
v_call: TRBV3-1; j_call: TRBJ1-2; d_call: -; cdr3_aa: ASSHDSNYGYT
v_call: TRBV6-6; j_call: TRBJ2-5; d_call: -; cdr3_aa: ASSWARRGRETQY
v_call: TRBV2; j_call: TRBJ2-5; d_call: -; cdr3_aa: ASTREETQY
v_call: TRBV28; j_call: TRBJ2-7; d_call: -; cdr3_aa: ASSLNAYEQY
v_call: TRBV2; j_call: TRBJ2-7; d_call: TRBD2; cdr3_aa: ASRAPPGLAGSYEQY
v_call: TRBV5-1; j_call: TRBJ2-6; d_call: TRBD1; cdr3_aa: ASSSAPGGGGANVLT
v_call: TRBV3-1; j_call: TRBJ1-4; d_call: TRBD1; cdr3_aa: ASSLSGTEEKLF
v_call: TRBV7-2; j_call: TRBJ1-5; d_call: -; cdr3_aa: ASSLGSFGNQPQH
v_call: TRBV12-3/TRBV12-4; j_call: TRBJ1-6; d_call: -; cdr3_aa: ASSLQGGNSPLH
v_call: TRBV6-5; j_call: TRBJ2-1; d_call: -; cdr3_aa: ASSSRQAPYNEQF
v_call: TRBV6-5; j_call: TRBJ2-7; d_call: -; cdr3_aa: ASSRLQLASGEQY
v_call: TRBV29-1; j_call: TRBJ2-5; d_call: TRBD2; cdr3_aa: SVPMGGEETQY
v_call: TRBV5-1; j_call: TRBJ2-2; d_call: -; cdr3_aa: ASSLEGLSSSGELF
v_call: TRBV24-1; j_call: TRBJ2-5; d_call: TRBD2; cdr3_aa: ATSDPTGGGETQY
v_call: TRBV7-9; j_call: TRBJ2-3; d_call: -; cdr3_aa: ASTLNADTQY
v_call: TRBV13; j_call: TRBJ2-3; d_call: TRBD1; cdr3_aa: ASSWRTGLITDTQY
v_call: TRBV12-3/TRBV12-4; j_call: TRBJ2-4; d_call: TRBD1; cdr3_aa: ASSYRGGIQY
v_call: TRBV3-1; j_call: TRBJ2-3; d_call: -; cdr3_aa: ASSQPPSTDTQY
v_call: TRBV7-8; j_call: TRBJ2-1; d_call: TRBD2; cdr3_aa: ASSSLLTSSVNEQF
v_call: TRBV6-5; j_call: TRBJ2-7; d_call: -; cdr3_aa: ASSYRLVQGYEQY
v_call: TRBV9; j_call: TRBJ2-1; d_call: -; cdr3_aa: ASSVGSPGEQF
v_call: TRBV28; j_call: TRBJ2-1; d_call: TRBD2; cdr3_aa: ASSPYSGIKQREQF